These 15 T cell receptor beta chains share one sample of origin, sequenced in a study of OX40 agonist ivuxolimab in advanced cancers. TCRdb's table, derived via immunoSEQ multiplex PCR, lists solely in-frame clones and lacks some. The sample lists tens of thousands of clones, 85% to 90% seen once, with 0.7% to 1% in the top ten. The material sequenced was CD4+ or CD8+ T cells sorted from blood, taken in a trial of the OX40 agonist ivuxolimab. The receptor set was obtained from an adult with an advanced solid tumor such as melanoma, head and neck, liver or kidney cancer.

V usage is TRBV18 and J usage is TRBJ2-1, with D perhaps TRBD1 (6 bases). This CDR3 contains 15 residues. V gave up 2 bases and J gave up 5 bases, with 13 bases separating them. Per germline, CDR1 KGHSH and CDR2 LQKENI. The CDR3 loop reads CASSPGQGRNNEQFF. CDR3 nucleotide sequence: TGTGCCAGCTCACCAGGGCAGGGGCGGAACAATGAGCAGTTCTTC.

The V call is TRBV5-1, the J call TRBJ2-2; a weak D match, TRBD1 (5 bases). Germline loops: CDR1 SGHRS, CDR2 YFSETQ. V lost 5 bases to trimming and J lost 1 base, with 9 bases between them. CDR3 length equals 14 residues. The CDR3 is CASSSTVNTGELFF. CDR3 nucleotides: TGCGCCAGCAGTTCGACAGTGAACACCGGGGAGCTGTTTTTT.

Here the CDR3 DNA reads TGCGCCAGCAGCTCGGACAGGGATGGCGGGGAGCTGTTTTTT. It encodes CASSSDRDGGELFF. V gene TRBV5-1 combines with J gene TRBJ2-2, with TRBD1 matching over 8 bases. V was clipped by 3 bases and J by 7 bases; unmatched bases: 5. This CDR3 has 14 amino acids. In germline, CDR1 is SGHRS, CDR2 YFSETQ.

The rearrangement joins TRBV4-1 to TRBJ2-1; TRBD2 matches at 11 bases. The J segment lost 4 bases and the V segment lost 5 bases, leaving 4 bases of the junction unmatched. Germline V gene data show CDR1 as MGHRA and CDR2 as YSYEKL. The CDR3 length is 15 residues. As DNA, the CDR3 is TGCGCCAGCAGCACCGGGACTAGCGGTTACAATGAGCAGTTCTTC. Translation gives CASSTGTSGYNEQFF.

The chain uses TRBV30 and TRBJ1-1; D ambiguous. CDR1 and CDR2 (germline): GTSNPN, SVGIG (reference sequence). The V gene lost 4 bases and the J gene lost 4 bases, with 19 bases spanning the gap. There are 15 residues in the CDR3. CDR3 region: CAWTPTGRFGTEAFF. In DNA, the CDR3 is TGTGCCTGGACCCCGACCGGGAGGTTTGGCACTGAAGCTTTCTTT.

The chain is built from TRBV7-3 and TRBJ1-1; D is possibly TRBD1 (6 bases). V was pared by 8 bases and J by 3 bases, with 13 bases between. Germline V gene sequence: CDR1 SGHTA, CDR2 FQGTGA. The CDR3 length is 13 residues. The CDR3 nucleotides read TGTGCCAGCTCCCGGACAGAGCACACTGAAGCTTTCTTT. Its translation is CASSRTEHTEAFF.

This clone has just one count. The chain is built from TRBV7-9 and TRBJ2-3; D ambiguous. Trimming removed 2 bases from V and 1 base from J, with 4 bases in between. The CDR3 contains 13 residues. Germline V gene sequence: CDR1 SEHNR, CDR2 FQNEAQ (reference sequence). This CDR3 is CASSLSGTDTQYF. The CDR3 DNA is TGTGCCAGCAGCTTATCGGGCACAGATACGCAGTATTTT.

For this clone: This same CDR3 is encoded by further DNA sequences in the sample. V is TRBV19 and J is TRBJ1-1; D gene unclear. The CDR3 sequence is 13 residues long. CDR1 is LNHDA, CDR2 SQIVND, per germline (reference sequence). The V and J ends lost 1 base and 4 bases respectively, with 7 bases between them. The CDR3 is CASSIGRGTEAFF. CDR3 DNA: TGTGCCAGTAGTATAGGCCGGGGCACTGAAGCTTTCTTT.

V and J are TRBV10-3 and TRBJ1-1, with D unclear. This CDR3 is 12 amino acids long. Germline loops: CDR1 ENHRY, CDR2 SYGVKD. The V end lost 0 bases, the J end lost 8 bases, and 7 bases lay between the germline ends. The CDR3 protein is CAISESREEAFF. The DNA for the CDR3 is TGTGCCATCAGTGAGTCTAGGGAGGAAGCTTTCTTT.

The V gene is TRBV29-1, the J gene TRBJ2-5, with a possible D match to TRBD2 (5 bases). This CDR3 has 12 residues. Trimming took off 0 bases at V and 5 bases at J, with 7 bases between the two ends. Germline CDR1 SQVTM, CDR2 ANQGSEA. The CDR3 DNA sequence: TGCAGCGTTGAAGAGGTAGCGGAGACCCAGTACTTC. It yields the protein CSVEEVAETQYF.

This chain links TRBV5-1 with TRBJ1-5, with TRBD1 identical over 7 bases. This CDR3 comprises 16 residues. After removal of 4 bases from V and 2 bases from J, the junction contained 9 bases not matched to a gene. Germline V gives CDR1 SGHRS, CDR2 YFSETQ. This CDR3 reads CASSPTGSYGNQPQHF. The CDR3 DNA is TGCGCCAGCAGCCCGACAGGGTCGTATGGCAATCAGCCCCAGCATTTT.

The rearrangement links TRBV5-1 to TRBJ1-1; D unresolved. The CDR3 is made up of 13 amino acids. From germline, CDR1 is SGHRS and CDR2 YFSETQ. The ends were cut back, 1 base at V and 1 base at J, with 5 bases in the middle. For the CDR3, the DNA is TGCGCCAGCAGCTTGCGCGGGAACACTGAAGCTTTCTTT. Amino acid sequence: CASSLRGNTEAFF.

The gene calls are TRBV11-2 and TRBJ1-2; D is perhaps TRBD1 (6 bases). CDR1 and CDR2 (germline): SGHAT, FQNNGV. V lost 4 bases to trimming and J lost 0 bases, with 12 bases between them. This CDR3 comprises 15 residues. CDR3 sequence: CASSSRTGTNYGYTF. In DNA form, the CDR3 reads TGTGCCAGCAGCTCCCGAACAGGGACTAACTATGGCTACACCTTC.

The chain is built from TRBV19 and TRBJ1-1; D might be TRBD1 (6 bases). V gave up 7 bases and J gave up 5 bases, with 17 bases separating them. The CDR3 spans 14 residues. Germline CDR1 LNHDA, CDR2 SQIVND (reference sequence). The CDR3 loop is CASTSGGARTEAFF. The CDR3, as DNA: TGTGCCAGTACCTCTGGGGGGGCTCGTACTGAAGCTTTCTTT.

This chain joins TRBV19 and TRBJ2-4; 9 bases line up with TRBD1. The CDR3 loop spans 15 amino acids. With 3 bases clipped from V and 8 bases from J, the junction kept 8 bases outside the gene matches. CDR1 and CDR2 (germline): LNHDA, SQIVND (reference sequence). The CDR3 protein is CASSMGDRVHYIQYF. The CDR3, as DNA: TGTGCCAGTAGTATGGGGGACAGGGTTCATTACATTCAGTACTTC.